The T cell receptor (beta chain) under discussion was sequenced for a study of CD8+ T cells in alopecia areata. Background on the study: The study gave treated patients oral tofacitinib at 5 to 10 mg twice daily. Study-wide findings and caveats: Resident alphabeta T-cell populations of normal skin are likewise subject to sequencing in scalp samples. Possibly as an HLA-related effect, TCR sharing across patients appeared less clear than in mice.

Patients with alopecia areata provided lesional scalp punch biopsies as well as peripheral blood. After isolation, RNA underwent reverse transcription to generate cDNA as the sequencing template. Here immunoSEQ multiplex PCR was the method, and the copy in TCRdb shows in-frame clones only, minus some. This sample has roughly 150,000 clones, with roughly 50% found just once. This clone was recorded once. What it binds is not known. CDR3 length equals 13 residues. Trimming pared 2 bases from V and 8 bases from J, leaving 13 bases between. Germline CDR1 SGDLS, CDR2 YYNGEE. Sequences were obtained from CD4+ T cells sorted from blood. This chain joins TRBV9 and TRBJ1-2, with D tentatively TRBD1 (5 bases). The TCR was taken from a human donor with alopecia areata. The CDR3 coding sequence is TGTGCCAGCAGCGTCTTACCGGGGGAAGGCTACACCTTC. This sequence encodes CASSVLPGEGYTF.